The source of this T cell receptor beta chain is a study of blood T cell repertoires in COVID-19. The authors' processing: Amplification of reference gene primers was used by the study to estimate nucleated cell counts. TCRdb's table, derived via immunoSEQ multiplex PCR, lists solely in-frame clones and lacks some. That table furnishes V, J and clone size, whereas the DNA furnished D and trimming. Of roughly 200,000 clones listed, 85% to 90% are singletons. After removal of 1 base from V and 6 bases from J, the junction contained 5 bases not matched to a gene. CDR1 and CDR2 (germline): LGHDT, YNNKEL (reference sequence). The length of the CDR3 is 15 residues. Regarding this clone: Other DNA sequences in this sample translate to the same CDR3.

The gene calls are TRBV3-1 (or the pseudogene TRBV3-2) and TRBJ2-3; TRBD2 matches 9 bases. The sequenced sample consisted of PBMCs or T cells enriched from blood (not recorded which). The sequence derives from a woman between 40 and 55 years old with acute COVID-19. Here the CDR3 DNA reads TGTGCCAGCAGCCAAGTCGGCGGGGGGGCCGATACGCAGTATTTT. It specifies CASSQVGGGADTQYF.